This TCR beta chain came from a study of cytomegalovirus exposure and HLA in healthy donors. For the study at large: Caucasian-associated ancestry cluster membership applied to over 80% of over 350 genotyped donors.

Primers for the PCR totalled 60 Vbeta and 13 Jbeta. Measured with immunoSEQ multiplex PCR; TCRdb has only the in-frame clones, and not every one. The table has 150,000 or so clones, approximately 80% seen once; the top ten hold over 2%. J lost 4 bases, V lost 4 bases, and 12 bases had no gene match. CDR3 size: 16 residues. Germline values: CDR1 MDHEN, CDR2 SYDVKM. Concerning this clone: Its antigen is unknown.

Study findings and constraints: In a later analysis, parvovirus B19, influenza, CMV and Epstein-Barr virus appeared linked to several top co-occurrence clusters. Judged likely to be a sequencing artifact was a cluster of highly shared sequence variants.

Sequenced: PBMCs. This receptor was taken from a man aged 45-60 years in good health and CMV-seronegative. This chain joins TRBV28 and TRBJ2-5; 7 bases are a match to TRBD1. The CDR3 DNA sequence: TGTGCCAGCAGTTCCAGGACAGGCCCCAGGAGAGAGACCCAGTACTTC. It codes for CASSSRTGPRRETQYF.